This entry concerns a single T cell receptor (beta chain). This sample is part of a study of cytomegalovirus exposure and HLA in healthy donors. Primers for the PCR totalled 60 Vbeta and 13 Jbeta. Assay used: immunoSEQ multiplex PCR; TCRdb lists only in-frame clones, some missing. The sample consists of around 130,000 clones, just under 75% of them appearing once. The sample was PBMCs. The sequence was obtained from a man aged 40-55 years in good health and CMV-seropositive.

The CDR3 DNA follows: TGTGCCAGCAGCCAACAACAGGGACAAGAGACCCAGTACTTC. Protein: CASSQQQGQETQYF. V gene TRBV28 combines with J gene TRBJ2-5; D perhaps matches TRBD1 (6 bases). CDR1 and CDR2 from the germline V gene are MDHEN and SYDVKM. The CDR3 is 14 amino acids. The V end lost 6 bases, the J end lost 2 bases, and 13 bases lay between the germline ends.